This T cell receptor (beta chain) appears in the sequencing data of a study of shared clonotypes between healthy human individuals. Trimming took 4 bases from V and 8 from J, leaving 15 bases between them. CDR3 length: 13 residues. From germline, CDR1 is SGHRS and CDR2 YFSETQ. This table comes from immunoSEQ multiplex PCR, and its TCRdb copy is limited to in-frame clones, with some not included. The data show nearly 1 million clones, with 70% to 85% seen just once and around 1.5% held by the top ten. J is TRBJ1-2 and V is TRBV5-1; a weak D match, TRBD1 (5 bases). This TCR was recovered from a man aged 18 to 29 in good health. The sample taken for sequencing was memory CD4+ T cells sorted from blood. The sample's subset: CD45RA-negative fraction. CDR3 residues: CASSPTGVRGYTF. The CDR3, as DNA: TGCGCCAGCAGCCCCACGGGGGTGCGAGGCTACACCTTC.